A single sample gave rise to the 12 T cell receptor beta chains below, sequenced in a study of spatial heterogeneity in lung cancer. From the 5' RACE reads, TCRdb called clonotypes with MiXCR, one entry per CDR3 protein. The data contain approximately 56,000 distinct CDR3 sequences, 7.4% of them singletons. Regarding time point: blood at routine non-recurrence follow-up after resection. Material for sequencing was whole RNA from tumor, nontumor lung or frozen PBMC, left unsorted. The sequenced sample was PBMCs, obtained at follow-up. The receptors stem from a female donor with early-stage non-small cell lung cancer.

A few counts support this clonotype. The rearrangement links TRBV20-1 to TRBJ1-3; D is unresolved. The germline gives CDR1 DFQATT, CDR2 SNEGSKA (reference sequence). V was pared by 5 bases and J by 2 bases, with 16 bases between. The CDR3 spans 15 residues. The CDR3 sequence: CSALPGSAPGNTIYF. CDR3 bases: TGCAGTGCTCTGCCGGGGTCTGCACCTGGAAACACCATATATTTT.

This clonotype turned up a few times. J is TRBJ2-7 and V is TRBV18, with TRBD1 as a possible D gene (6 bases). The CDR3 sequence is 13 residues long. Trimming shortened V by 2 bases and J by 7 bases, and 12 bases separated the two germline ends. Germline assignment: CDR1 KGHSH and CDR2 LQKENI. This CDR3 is CASSPNTGREQYF. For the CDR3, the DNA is TGTGCCAGCTCACCAAATACAGGGCGGGAGCAGTACTTC.

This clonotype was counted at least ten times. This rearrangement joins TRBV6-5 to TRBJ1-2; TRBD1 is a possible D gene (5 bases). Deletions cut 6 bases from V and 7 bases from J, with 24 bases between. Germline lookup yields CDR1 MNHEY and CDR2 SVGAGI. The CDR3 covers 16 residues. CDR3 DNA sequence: TGTGCCAGCAGGCCCCCGGGGGGAGCCTCATATGGTGGCTACACCTTC. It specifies CASRPPGGASYGGYTF.

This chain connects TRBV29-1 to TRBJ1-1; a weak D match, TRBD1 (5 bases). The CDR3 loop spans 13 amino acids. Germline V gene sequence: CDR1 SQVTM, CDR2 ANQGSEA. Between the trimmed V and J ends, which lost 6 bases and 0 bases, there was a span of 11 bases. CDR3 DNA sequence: TGCAGCGTACGACAGAGCATGAACACTGAAGCTTTCTTT. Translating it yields CSVRQSMNTEAFF. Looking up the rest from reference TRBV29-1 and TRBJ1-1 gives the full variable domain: SAVISQKPSRDICQRGTSLTIQCQVDSQVTMMFWYRQQPGQSLTLIATANQGSEATYESGFVIDKFPISRPNLTFSTLTVSNMSPEDSSIYLCSVRQSMNTEAFFGQGTRLTVV.

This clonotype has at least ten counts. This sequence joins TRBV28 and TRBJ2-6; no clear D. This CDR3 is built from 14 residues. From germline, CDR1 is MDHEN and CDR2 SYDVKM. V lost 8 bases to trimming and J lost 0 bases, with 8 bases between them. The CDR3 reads CASSAGSGANVLTF. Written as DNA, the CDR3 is TGTGCCAGCTCTGCAGGCTCTGGGGCCAACGTCCTGACTTTC.

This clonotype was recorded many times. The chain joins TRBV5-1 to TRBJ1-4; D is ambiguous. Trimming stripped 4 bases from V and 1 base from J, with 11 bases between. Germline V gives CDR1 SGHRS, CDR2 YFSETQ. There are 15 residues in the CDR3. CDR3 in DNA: TGCGCCAGCAGCCAGTCTACCGGAACTAATGAAAAACTGTTTTTT. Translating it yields CASSQSTGTNEKLFF.

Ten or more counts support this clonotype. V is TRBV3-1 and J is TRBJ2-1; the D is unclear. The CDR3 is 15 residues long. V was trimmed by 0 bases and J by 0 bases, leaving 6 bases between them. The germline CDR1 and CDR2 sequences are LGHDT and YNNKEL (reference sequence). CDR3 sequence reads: CASSQEKSSYNEQFF. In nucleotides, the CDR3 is TGTGCCAGCAGCCAAGAGAAGAGCTCCTACAATGAGCAGTTCTTC.

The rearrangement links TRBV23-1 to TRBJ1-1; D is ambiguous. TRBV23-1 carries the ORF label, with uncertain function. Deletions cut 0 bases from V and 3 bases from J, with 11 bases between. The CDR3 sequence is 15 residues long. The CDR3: CASSQSRQPYTEAFF. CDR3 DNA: TGCGCCAGCAGTCAATCGAGGCAGCCCTACACTGAAGCTTTCTTT.

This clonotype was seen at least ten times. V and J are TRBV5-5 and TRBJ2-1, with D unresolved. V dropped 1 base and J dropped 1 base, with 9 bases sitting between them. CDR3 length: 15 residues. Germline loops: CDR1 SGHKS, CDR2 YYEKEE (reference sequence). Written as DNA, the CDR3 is TGTGCCAGCAGCTTGTGGGTAGGGTCCTACAATGAGCAGTTCTTC. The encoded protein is CASSLWVGSYNEQFF. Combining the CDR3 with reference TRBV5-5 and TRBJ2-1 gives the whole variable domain DAGVTQSPTHLIKTRGQQVTLRCSPISGHKSVSWYQQVLGQGPQFIFQYYEKEERGRGNFPDRFSARQFPNYSSELNVNALLLGDSALYLCASSLWVGSYNEQFFGPGTRLTVL.

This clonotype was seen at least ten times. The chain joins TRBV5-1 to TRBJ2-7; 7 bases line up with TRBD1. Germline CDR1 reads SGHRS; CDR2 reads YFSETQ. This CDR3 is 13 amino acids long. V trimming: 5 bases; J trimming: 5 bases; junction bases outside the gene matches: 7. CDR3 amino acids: CASSFQGDNEQYF. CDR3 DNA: TGCGCCAGCAGTTTCCAGGGGGATAACGAGCAGTACTTC.

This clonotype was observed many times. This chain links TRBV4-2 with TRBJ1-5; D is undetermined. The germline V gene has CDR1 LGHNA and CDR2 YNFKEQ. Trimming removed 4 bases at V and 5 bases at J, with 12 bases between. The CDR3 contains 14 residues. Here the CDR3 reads CASSLIIQDQPQHF. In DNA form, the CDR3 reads TGTGCCAGCAGCCTCATCATCCAGGATCAGCCCCAGCATTTT.

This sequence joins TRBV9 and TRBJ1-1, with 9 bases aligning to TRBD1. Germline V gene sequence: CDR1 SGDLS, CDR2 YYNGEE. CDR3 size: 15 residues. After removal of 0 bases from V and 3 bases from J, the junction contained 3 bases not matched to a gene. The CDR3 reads CASSVGGQGDTEAFF. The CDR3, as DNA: TGTGCCAGCAGCGTAGGGGGACAGGGCGACACTGAAGCTTTCTTT.